A selection of T cell receptor beta chains follows, all from one sample in a study of neoadjuvant nivolumab and ipilimumab in lung cancer. Clones were read by immunoSEQ multiplex PCR, and TCRdb kept only the in-frame ones, dropping some. Of approximately 23,000 clones in the sample, 82% were seen once. Sequencing was performed on peripheral blood, taken before neoadjuvant nivolumab, alone or with ipilimumab. All receptors derive from an adult with non-small cell lung cancer. Both conserved end residues are part of each CDR3. D genes are given only for firm matches. Clone sizes are given selectively: once, few, many, or a class where the clone is expanded.

d_gene	v_gene	abundance	j_gene	CDR3aa	CDR3nt
TRBD1	TRBV28	.	TRBJ2-7	CASSSGQGYEQYF	TGTGCCAGCAGTTCGGGACAGGGCTACGAGCAGTACTTC
.	TRBV5-6	few	TRBJ2-3	CASSLAEYTQYF	TGTGCCAGCAGCTTAGCGGAGTATACGCAGTATTTT
TRBD2	TRBV5-5	.	TRBJ2-1	CASSLGTSGRVSEQFF	TGTGCCAGCAGCTTGGGGACTAGCGGGAGAGTTAGTGAGCAGTTCTTC
.	TRBV5-1	.	TRBJ2-7	CASSLTGRKSYEQYF	TGCGCCAGCAGCTTAACGGGACGTAAGTCCTACGAGCAGTACTTC
TRBD1	TRBV13	.	TRBJ1-1	CASSTGQGGDTEAFF	TGTGCCAGCAGCACCGGACAGGGAGGCGACACTGAAGCTTTCTTT
.	TRBV2	.	TRBJ2-1	CASSVGTSRDEQFF	TGTGCCAGCAGTGTAGGTACGTCACGGGATGAGCAGTTCTTC
TRBD1	TRBV9	.	TRBJ1-2	CASSVTGGGSYGYTF	TGTGCCAGCAGCGTCACAGGGGGCGGTAGCTATGGCTACACCTTC
.	TRBV9	.	TRBJ1-2	CASSVGSTNYGYTF	TGTGCCAGCAGCGTAGGGTCGACAAACTATGGCTACACCTTC
TRBD1	TRBV7-6	.	TRBJ1-5	CASSFLPGQGHQPQHF	TGTGCCAGCAGCTTTCTTCCGGGACAGGGGCATCAGCCCCAGCATTTT
.	TRBV7-9	.	TRBJ2-1	CASSLAWGGEQFF	TGTGCCAGCAGCTTAGCGTGGGGTGGTGAGCAGTTCTTC
.	TRBV30	.	TRBJ1-5	CAWSENSNQPQHF	TGTGCCTGGAGTGAGAATAGCAATCAGCCCCAGCATTTT
.	TRBV9	.	TRBJ1-2	CASSVGRAGDGYTF	TGTGCCAGCAGCGTAGGGCGGGCGGGCGATGGCTACACCTTC
.	TRBV4-2	.	TRBJ2-2	CASSQGQGNTGELFF	TGTGCCAGCAGCCAAGGTCAGGGGAACACCGGGGAGCTGTTTTTT
.	TRBV18	.	TRBJ2-5	CASSPLTRETQYF	TGTGCCAGCTCACCACTAACCCGGGAGACCCAGTACTTC
.	TRBV7-9	.	TRBJ2-7	CASSLDFHEQYF	TGTGCCAGCAGCTTAGACTTCCACGAGCAGTACTTC
TRBD1	TRBV5-1	once	TRBJ2-3	CASSLTGTGGDTQYF	TGCGCCAGCAGTTTGACCGGGACAGGGGGCGATACGCAGTATTTT
.	TRBV11-2	.	TRBJ1-5	CASSLDGGDQPQHF	TGTGCCAGCAGCTTAGACGGGGGCGATCAGCCCCAGCATTTT
TRBD2	TRBV5-1	.	TRBJ2-7	CATGAGLAGNEQYF	TGCGCCACCGGGGCGGGACTAGCGGGGAACGAGCAGTACTTC
TRBD2	TRBV2	.	TRBJ2-3	CASSDRAGVSTDTQYF	TGTGCCAGCAGTGACCGCGCGGGAGTAAGCACAGATACGCAGTATTTT
TRBD1	TRBV6-5	few	TRBJ1-2	CATQNRDSGGSGYTF	TGTGCCACCCAGAACCGGGACAGTGGTGGTTCCGGCTACACCTTC
.	TRBV15	.	TRBJ2-1	CATSRFKSGGGNNEQFF	TGTGCCACCAGCAGATTTAAGAGCGGAGGCGGGAACAATGAGCAGTTCTTC
.	TRBV7-8	.	TRBJ1-2	CASSSTRHREGYTF	TGTGCCAGCAGCTCGACTAGGCACAGGGAAGGCTACACCTTC
TRBD2	TRBV28	.	TRBJ2-1	CASSLMGASGGNEQFF	TGTGCCAGCAGTTTGATGGGGGCTAGCGGGGGTAATGAGCAGTTCTTC
TRBD2	TRBV5-1	.	TRBJ2-5	CASGAGTSGTETQYF	TGCGCCAGCGGAGCCGGGACTAGCGGGACAGAGACCCAGTACTTC
.	TRBV25-1	.	TRBJ2-7	CASRGGAGGIFEQYF	TGTGCCAGCAGGGGAGGGGCAGGGGGAATTTTCGAGCAGTACTTC
.	TRBV5-5	.	TRBJ1-3	CASSFIRGNTIYF	TGTGCCAGCAGCTTTATACGTGGAAACACCATATATTTT
TRBD2	TRBV25-1	.	TRBJ2-7	CASSEFAGASYEQYF	TGTGCCAGCAGTGAATTTGCGGGAGCATCCTACGAGCAGTACTTC
.	TRBV6-1	.	TRBJ2-5	CASNRDTQETQYF	TGTGCCAGCAACCGGGACACTCAAGAGACCCAGTACTTC
.	TRBV7-8	.	TRBJ1-1	CASSLWQTEAFF	TGTGCCAGCAGCTTGTGGCAAACTGAAGCTTTCTTT
TRBD2	TRBV5-4	.	TRBJ2-2	CASSRGLADNTGELFF	TGTGCCAGCAGCAGGGGACTAGCGGATAACACCGGGGAGCTGTTTTTT
TRBD1	TRBV7-3	once	TRBJ2-1	CASSLRGQGLKEQFF	TGTGCCAGCAGCTTAAGGGGACAGGGGTTAAAGGAGCAGTTCTTC
TRBD1	TRBV6-6	.	TRBJ1-1	CASSYSPTRGQEAFF	TGTGCCAGCAGTTACTCGCCTACAAGGGGGCAAGAAGCTTTCTTT
TRBD1	TRBV4-1	.	TRBJ2-2	CASSQERSGQGVWTGELFF	TGCGCCAGCAGCCAAGAGAGATCTGGGCAGGGGGTTTGGACCGGGGAGCTGTTTTTT
.	TRBV6-1	.	TRBJ2-5	CASSEGNGGWETQYF	TGTGCCAGCAGTGAAGGCAATGGGGGCTGGGAGACCCAGTACTTC
.	TRBV14	few	TRBJ2-1	CASSQDLAGEQFF	TGTGCCAGCAGCCAAGATCTTGCGGGTGAGCAGTTCTTC
.	TRBV29-1	.	TRBJ2-1	CSVRDGSSYNEQFF	TGCAGCGTACGGGACGGCAGCTCCTACAATGAGCAGTTCTTC
.	TRBV5-1	.	TRBJ2-7	CASSGGVRVQGDEQYF	TGCGCCAGCAGCGGAGGAGTCCGGGTTCAGGGTGACGAGCAGTACTTC
TRBD2	TRBV12-5	.	TRBJ2-1	CASGRSAGGAYNEQFF	TGTGCTAGTGGTCGATCAGCGGGGGGAGCCTACAATGAGCAGTTCTTC
TRBD1	TRBV6-1	.	TRBJ1-3	CASKTGAGNTIYF	TGTGCCAGTAAAACAGGGGCAGGAAACACCATATATTTT
.	TRBV7-2	.	TRBJ2-3	CASSSQSNPDTQYF	TGTGCCAGCAGCTCTCAGTCTAACCCGGATACGCAGTATTTT
TRBD2	TRBV29-1	.	TRBJ2-2	CSVSTSGAPTGELFF	TGCAGCGTGTCGACTAGCGGGGCACCGACCGGGGAGCTGTTTTTT
TRBD1	TRBV18	.	TRBJ2-3	CASSRRTGRTDTQYF	TGTGCCAGCTCACGCAGGACAGGGAGGACAGATACGCAGTATTTT
.	TRBV9	once	TRBJ2-7	CASSATPTQGHEQYF	TGTGCCAGCAGCGCGACACCAACCCAAGGCCACGAGCAGTACTTC
.	TRBV10-2	.	TRBJ1-1	CASRLSQANTEAFF	TGCGCCAGCCGACTCTCTCAGGCCAACACTGAAGCTTTCTTT
.	TRBV6-5	.	TRBJ1-3	CASSYNSKGNTIYF	TGTGCCAGCAGTTACAACTCGAAGGGAAACACCATATATTTT
TRBD2	TRBV7-3	.	TRBJ2-2	CASSDVSGRGTGELFF	TGTGCCAGCAGCGACGTAAGCGGGAGGGGAACCGGGGAGCTGTTTTTT
.	TRBV2	.	TRBJ1-2	CASSDNLYRVNYGYTF	TGTGCCAGCAGTGATAATTTGTACAGGGTAAACTATGGCTACACCTTC
TRBD1	TRBV4-1	.	TRBJ1-5	CASSQDPLTGAFNQPQHF	TGCGCCAGCAGCCAAGACCCCTTGACAGGGGCCTTCAATCAGCCCCAGCATTTT
.	TRBV18	few	TRBJ2-2	CASSPSTVNTGELFF	TGTGCCAGCTCACCATCAACAGTGAACACCGGGGAGCTGTTTTTT
.	TRBV11-3	.	TRBJ2-5	CASSLQETQYF	TGTGCCAGCAGTCTTCAAGAGACCCAGTACTTC
.	TRBV28	once	TRBJ1-2	CASRVDSPNYGYTF	TGTGCCAGCAGGGTTGACAGCCCTAACTATGGCTACACCTTC
.	TRBV18	.	TRBJ2-7	CASSASYEQYF	TGTGCCAGCTCAGCGTCGTACGAGCAGTACTTC
.	TRBV5-1	.	TRBJ1-1	CASSPWGGASAEAFF	TGCGCCAGCAGCCCGTGGGGGGGCGCTTCCGCTGAAGCTTTCTTT
.	TRBV5-6	.	TRBJ1-2	CASSRGRTIYGYTF	TGTGCCAGCTCTCGGGGGCGAACCATCTATGGCTACACCTTC
.	TRBV18	.	TRBJ1-5	CASRTDINQPQHF	TGTGCCAGCCGGACGGACATCAATCAGCCCCAGCATTTT